This T cell receptor beta chain was sequenced during a study of cytotoxic CD8 clonotypes in ibrutinib-treated CLL. Some clones are missing from TCRdb's copy, which holds only in-frame ones; the method was immunoSEQ multiplex PCR. The sample carries around 130,000 clones, under 90% recorded once. The material was PBMCs, obtained after 24 months of ibrutinib treatment. The sequence was collected from a human donor with chronic lymphocytic leukemia.

The CDR3 bases are TGTGCCAGCAGTTACGGGGAGAGCAATCAGCCCCAGCATTTT. Protein sequence: CASSYGESNQPQHF. The V gene is TRBV6-6, the J gene TRBJ1-5; D is unresolved. The CDR3 runs 14 residues. Between the trimmed V and J ends, which lost 2 bases and 1 base, there was a span of 6 bases. Per germline, CDR1 MNHNY and CDR2 SVGAGI (reference sequence).